This entry lists 26 T cell receptor beta chains sequenced from one sample in a study of blood T cell repertoires in COVID-19. The data were produced by immunoSEQ multiplex PCR, yet TCRdb's version contains in-frame clones alone and is incomplete. The sample shows about 100,000 clones, roughly 92% of them seen only once. The sequenced sample was peripheral blood. The origin of the receptors is a man in his 60s with acute or convalescent COVID-19.

This sequence joins TRBV29-1 and TRBJ2-1; TRBD2 aligns across 9 bases. V lost 7 bases, J lost 4 bases, and 8 bases stayed unmatched. This CDR3 comprises 14 residues. Germline V gives CDR1 SQVTM, CDR2 ANQGSEA. CDR3 sequence reads: CSAGTSRTYNEQFF. CDR3 bases: TGCAGCGCTGGGACTAGCAGAACTTACAATGAGCAGTTCTTC.

This chain joins TRBV9 and TRBJ2-2; 12 nucleotides line up with TRBD2. Unmatched junction bases numbered 5, after V lost 0 bases and J lost 2 bases. CDR3 size: 18 residues. Germline loops: CDR1 SGDLS, CDR2 YYNGEE. CDR3 nucleotides: TGTGCCAGCAGCGTAGAGTGGACTAGCGGGATAAACACCGGGGAGCTGTTTTTT. Amino acids: CASSVEWTSGINTGELFF.

Turning to this clone: Distinct nucleotide sequences in the sample also encode this CDR3. The genes are TRBV11-3 and TRBJ2-3, with TRBD2 as a possible D gene (5 bases). Trimming shortened V by 5 bases and J by 1 base, and 10 bases separated the two germline ends. The CDR3 spans 14 residues. Germline V gene data show CDR1 as SGHNT and CDR2 as YENEEA. The DNA of the CDR3 is TGTGCCAGCAGCCCAACTAGGGGCACAGATACGCAGTATTTT. It codes for CASSPTRGTDTQYF.

This rearrangement joins TRBV6-1 to TRBJ2-3; the D is unclear. Germline loops: CDR1 MNHNS, CDR2 SASEGT. The CDR3 runs to 13 residues. Trimming cost V 3 bases and J 2 bases, with 6 bases left between them. The CDR3 region is CASSDILTDTQYF. The CDR3 DNA is TGTGCCAGCAGTGATATTCTCACAGATACGCAGTATTTT.

J is TRBJ1-3 and V is TRBV15, with TRBD1 as a possible D gene (6 bases). V was clipped by 5 bases and J by 1 base, with 18 bases between them. Germline V gene lookup returns CDR1 LNHNV and CDR2 YYDKDF (reference sequence). The CDR3 runs 17 residues. DNA of the CDR3: TGTGCCACCAGCGGCGCCAGGGGCCTGAAATCTGGAAACACCATATATTTT. Its translation is CATSGARGLKSGNTIYF.

The V call is TRBV29-1, the J call TRBJ1-1; 7 nucleotides align to TRBD1. This CDR3 region has 13 residues. V trimming: 6 bases; J trimming: 5 bases; junction bases outside the gene matches: 9. The germline gives CDR1 SQVTM, CDR2 ANQGSEA. CDR3 sequence reads: CSVHRTGGTEAFF. CDR3 DNA: TGCAGCGTCCACAGGACAGGTGGTACTGAAGCTTTCTTT. The whole variable domain, filled in from reference TRBV29-1 and TRBJ1-1, reads SAVISQKPSRDICQRGTSLTIQCQVDSQVTMMFWYRQQPGQSLTLIATANQGSEATYESGFVIDKFPISRPNLTFSTLTVSNMSPEDSSIYLCSVHRTGGTEAFFGQGTRLTVV.

The CDR3 loop reads CASSLELAGGYENTQYF. The CDR3 nucleotides read TGCGCCAGCAGCTTGGAACTAGCGGGAGGGTACGAGAATACGCAGTATTTT. V is TRBV5-1 and J is TRBJ2-3; 13 nucleotides align to TRBD2. Germline V CDR1 and CDR2: SGHRS, YFSETQ. The CDR3 is made up of 17 amino acids. The V gene end was trimmed by 0 bases and the J gene end by 7 bases; junction bases not matched to a gene: 8.

The CDR3 nucleotides read TGCGCCAGCAGTACTAGCCCGGACCTCAATGAGCAGTTCTTC. Its translation: CASSTSPDLNEQFF. The chain recombines TRBV5-1 with TRBJ2-1; D is perhaps TRBD2 (6 bases). Trimming pared 5 bases from V and 6 bases from J, leaving 15 bases between. CDR3 length equals 14 residues. Germline values: CDR1 SGHRS, CDR2 YFSETQ.

This clone was observed once. The chain has TRBV9 and TRBJ2-1; TRBD2 is a possible D gene (5 bases). Germline-derived CDR1 and CDR2 are SGDLS and YYNGEE. Between the trimmed V and J ends, which lost 5 bases and 10 bases, there was a span of 22 bases. The CDR3 consists of 15 residues. The CDR3 is CASSPIPTSPIEQFF. CDR3 nucleotides: TGTGCCAGCAGTCCTATTCCAACTAGTCCCATAGAGCAGTTCTTC. The full variable domain, in which reference TRBV9 and TRBJ2-1 provide the parts outside the CDR3, is DSGVTQTPKHLITATGQRVTLRCSPRSGDLSVYWYQQSLDQGLQFLIQYYNGEERAKGNILERFSAQQFPDLHSELNLSSLELGDSALYFCASSPIPTSPIEQFFGPGTRLTVL.

V usage is TRBV9 and J usage is TRBJ2-1; 11 nucleotides agree with TRBD2. Germline assignment: CDR1 SGDLS and CDR2 YYNGEE. The length of the CDR3 is 14 residues. The junction had 5 bases not matched to a gene; V was cut back by 5 bases and J by 7 bases. The CDR3 DNA reads as TGTGCCAGCAGTCTAACTAGCGGGAGAAATGAGCAGTTCTTC. Amino acids: CASSLTSGRNEQFF.

V gene TRBV7-8 combines with J gene TRBJ2-7; D unresolved. The V end was cut by 1 base, the J end by 0 bases, with 10 bases between. The V gene's germline CDR1 is SGHVS and CDR2 FQNEAQ. This CDR3 comprises 15 residues. Here the CDR3 DNA reads TGTGCCAGCAGCTTAGGTTCAGGCACCTCCTACGAGCAGTACGTC. Translating gives CASSLGSGTSYEQYV.

This clone was recorded once. The chain links TRBV5-4 to TRBJ2-1; the match to TRBD1 covers 11 bases. V gave up 0 bases and J gave up 10 bases; unmatched junction bases: 9. CDR3 length: 16 amino acids. The germline V gene encodes CDR1 SGHNT and CDR2 YYREEE (reference sequence). This chain's CDR3 is CASSLGMGQGVGEQFF. In nucleotides, the CDR3 is TGTGCCAGCAGCTTGGGCATGGGACAGGGGGTAGGAGAGCAGTTCTTC.

In DNA, the CDR3 is TGTGCCAGCAGCCAAGAGGCGGGAGAGCTGAATGAGCAGTTCTTC. Protein product: CASSQEAGELNEQFF. The V call is TRBV3-1 (or the pseudogene TRBV3-2), the J call TRBJ2-1; 7 bases map to TRBD2. The CDR3 sequence is 15 residues long. Looked up from germline, CDR1 is LGHDT and CDR2 is YNNKEL (reference sequence). The ends lost 0 bases at V and 7 bases at J; junction bases unmatched: 6.

V and J are TRBV6-1 and TRBJ1-5; D is perhaps TRBD1 (5 bases). Germline-derived CDR1 and CDR2 are MNHNS and SASEGT. The CDR3 loop spans 15 amino acids. Trimming cost V 0 bases and J 7 bases, with 13 bases left between them. CDR3 loop: CASSEAHRTRQPQHF. CDR3 DNA: TGTGCCAGCAGTGAAGCGCACAGGACGAGGCAGCCCCAGCATTTT.

To note about this clone: In the same sample, other DNA sequences code for this CDR3. The chain uses TRBV10-1 and TRBJ1-6, with D perhaps TRBD1 (6 bases). This CDR3 comprises 15 residues. The germline V and J ends were trimmed by 0 bases and 7 bases, with 10 bases remaining between them. Germline values: CDR1 WNHNN, CDR2 SYGVQD (reference sequence). The CDR3 DNA is TGCGCCAGCAGTGAGTCTAGGACAGAGAATTCACCCCTCCACTTT. This encodes CASSESRTENSPLHF.

CDR3 coding DNA: TGCGCCAGCAGCTGGGCGGCGCGGGGCGACTACGAGCAGTACGTC. Amino acid sequence: CASSWAARGDYEQYV. V usage is TRBV5-1 and J usage is TRBJ2-7; D may be TRBD2 (6 bases). The CDR3 extends over 15 amino acids. With 3 bases removed from V and 3 bases from J, the gap between germline ends came to 16 bases. Germline-derived CDR1 and CDR2 are SGHRS and YFSETQ.

V is TRBV9 and J is TRBJ1-4, with 7 positions matching TRBD1. Germline loops: CDR1 SGDLS, CDR2 YYNGEE. V lost 3 bases and J lost 4; bases outside the gene matches: 9. This CDR3 region has 16 residues. The CDR3 reads CASSEGRGQFNEKLFF. CDR3 sequence (DNA): TGTGCCAGCAGCGAGGGAAGGGGGCAGTTTAATGAAAAACTGTTTTTT.

The chain recombines TRBV3-1 (or the pseudogene TRBV3-2) with TRBJ2-1; TRBD2 agrees at 8 bases. This CDR3 has 17 amino acids. The germline gives CDR1 LGHDT, CDR2 YNNKEL (reference sequence). With 2 bases clipped from V and 3 bases from J, the junction kept 9 bases outside the gene matches. DNA for the CDR3: TGTGCCAGCAGCCAAACGCCGGGACTAGTAGGCTACAATGAGCAGTTCTTC. Translating gives CASSQTPGLVGYNEQFF.

This clone appeared a few times. The chain combines TRBV6-5 with TRBJ2-2; 9 nucleotides line up with TRBD1. From germline, CDR1 is MNHEY and CDR2 SVGAGI. CDR3 size: 14 residues. V dropped 10 bases and J dropped 5; count of bases not matched to a gene: 8. For the CDR3, the DNA is TGTGCCACCGACCACAGGGGGCAGACCGGGGAGCTGTTTTTT. Residues: CATDHRGQTGELFF.

The gene calls are TRBV5-6 and TRBJ1-2, with 9 bases fitting TRBD1. CDR1 and CDR2 (germline): SGHDT, YYEEEE. V shed 3 bases and J 7 bases; nucleotides not matched to a gene: 4. The CDR3 has 13 residues. The CDR3 DNA is TGTGCCAGCAGCTACGTACAGGGGGCTGGCTACACCTTC. Its translation: CASSYVQGAGYTF.

This clone was found once. The J gene is TRBJ1-3, the V gene TRBV5-8; 8 bases map to TRBD1. CDR3 size: 19 residues. Trimming removed 0 bases from V and 6 bases from J; junction bases left unmatched: 17. Germline CDR1 is SGHTS and CDR2 is YDEGEE. Written as DNA, the CDR3 is TGTGCCAGCAGCTTGGGAAGGGCTCCGGGACAGGACTTCAAAAACACCATATATTTT. As protein: CASSLGRAPGQDFKNTIYF.

The rearrangement uses TRBV3-1 (or the pseudogene TRBV3-2) and TRBJ2-7; 10 nucleotides agree with TRBD2. The junction had 4 bases not matched to a gene; V was cut back by 2 bases and J by 3 bases. Germline loops: CDR1 LGHDT, CDR2 YNNKEL (reference sequence). The CDR3 runs to 15 residues. In DNA, the CDR3 is TGTGCCAGCAGCCAACTCCCTAGCGGGAGCTACGAGCAGTACTTC. Translation: CASSQLPSGSYEQYF.

This chain uses TRBV10-3 with TRBJ2-1; 7 nucleotides match TRBD1. The CDR3 spans 14 residues. Trimming removed 1 base from V and 9 bases from J; junction bases left unmatched: 6. Germline V gene lookup returns CDR1 ENHRY and CDR2 SYGVKD. The CDR3 nucleotides read TGTGCCATCAGTGAGTTAACAGGGGCCGGTGAGCAGTTCTTC. Translated, it gives CAISELTGAGEQFF.

This chain joins TRBV3-1 (or the pseudogene TRBV3-2) and TRBJ1-4; 9 bases match TRBD1. This CDR3 has 16 amino acids. V was pared by 4 bases and J by 5 bases, with 8 bases of the junction left unmatched. CDR1 LGHDT and CDR2 YNNKEL come from the germline V gene (reference sequence). The CDR3 DNA follows: TGTGCCAGCAGCCCCAGGACAGGGGCAATCAATGAAAAACTGTTTTTT. Translated: CASSPRTGAINEKLFF.

This chain uses TRBV6-1 with TRBJ1-1; D may be TRBD1 (6 bases). Trimming pared 2 bases from V and 4 bases from J, leaving 14 bases between. This CDR3 region has 15 residues. The germline gives CDR1 MNHNS, CDR2 SASEGT. CDR3 DNA sequence: TGTGCCAGCAGTGAACTGGCGGGGGCCGGCACTGAAGCTTTCTTT. Its protein is CASSELAGAGTEAFF.

V is TRBV5-1 and J is TRBJ1-3; no clear D. Germline assignment: CDR1 SGHRS and CDR2 YFSETQ. CDR3 length equals 15 residues. With 0 bases removed from V and 4 bases from J, the gap between germline ends came to 11 bases. The CDR3 DNA sequence: TGCGCCAGCAGCTTGGGCGGTAGTTCCGGAAACACCATATATTTT. Translated: CASSLGGSSGNTIYF.